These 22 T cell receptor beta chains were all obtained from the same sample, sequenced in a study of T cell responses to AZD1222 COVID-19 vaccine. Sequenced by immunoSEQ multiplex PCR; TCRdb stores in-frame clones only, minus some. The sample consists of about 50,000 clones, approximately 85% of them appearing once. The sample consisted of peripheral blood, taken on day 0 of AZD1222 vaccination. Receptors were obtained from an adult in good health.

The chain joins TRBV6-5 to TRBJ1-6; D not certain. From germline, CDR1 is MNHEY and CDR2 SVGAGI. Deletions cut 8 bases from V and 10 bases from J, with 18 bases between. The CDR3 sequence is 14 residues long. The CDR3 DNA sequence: TGTGCCAGCGCCTGGACCGGGAATGAGTCACCCCTCCACTTT. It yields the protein CASAWTGNESPLHF.

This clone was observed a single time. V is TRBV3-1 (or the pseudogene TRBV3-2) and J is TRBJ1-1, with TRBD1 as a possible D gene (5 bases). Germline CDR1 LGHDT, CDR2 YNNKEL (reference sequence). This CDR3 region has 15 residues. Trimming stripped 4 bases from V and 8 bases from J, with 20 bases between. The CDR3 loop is CASSPHEVTSGEAFF. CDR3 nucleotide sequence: TGTGCCAGCAGCCCTCACGAGGTGACGTCAGGGGAAGCTTTCTTT.

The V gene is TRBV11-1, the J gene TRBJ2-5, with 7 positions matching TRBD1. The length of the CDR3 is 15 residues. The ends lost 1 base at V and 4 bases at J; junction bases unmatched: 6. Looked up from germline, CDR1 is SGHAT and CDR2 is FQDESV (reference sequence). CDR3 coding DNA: TGTGCCAGCAGCTTAGGCCGGACAGGAAGAGAGACCCAGTACTTC. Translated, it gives CASSLGRTGRETQYF.

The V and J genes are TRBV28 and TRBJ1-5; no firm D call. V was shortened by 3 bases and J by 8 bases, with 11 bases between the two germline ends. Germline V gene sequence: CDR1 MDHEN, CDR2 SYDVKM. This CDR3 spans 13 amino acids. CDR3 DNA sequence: TGTGCCAGCAGTTTGGACCACCCGAAGCCCCAGCATTTT. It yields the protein CASSLDHPKPQHF.

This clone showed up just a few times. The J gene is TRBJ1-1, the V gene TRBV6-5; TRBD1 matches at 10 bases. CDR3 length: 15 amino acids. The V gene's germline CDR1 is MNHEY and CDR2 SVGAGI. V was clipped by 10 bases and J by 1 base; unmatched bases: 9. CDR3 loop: CATAPTGGANTEAFF. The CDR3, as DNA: TGTGCCACCGCCCCGACAGGGGGCGCGAACACTGAAGCTTTCTTT.

The CDR3 nucleotides are TGTGCCAGCAGATCACAGACAGGGTTCGATGGCTACACCTTC. Translated: CASRSQTGFDGYTF. V gene TRBV5-5 combines with J gene TRBJ1-2; 7 bases line up with TRBD1. The CDR3 is made up of 14 amino acids. The junction had 10 bases not matched to a gene; V was cut back by 5 bases and J by 6 bases. Germline CDR1 SGHKS, CDR2 YYEKEE (reference sequence).

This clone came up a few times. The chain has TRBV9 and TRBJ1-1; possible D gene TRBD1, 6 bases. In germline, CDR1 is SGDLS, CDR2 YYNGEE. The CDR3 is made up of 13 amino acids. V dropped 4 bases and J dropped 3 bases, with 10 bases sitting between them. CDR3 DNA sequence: TGTGCCAGCAGCCCAGGGGACGACACTGAAGCTTTCTTT. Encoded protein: CASSPGDDTEAFF.

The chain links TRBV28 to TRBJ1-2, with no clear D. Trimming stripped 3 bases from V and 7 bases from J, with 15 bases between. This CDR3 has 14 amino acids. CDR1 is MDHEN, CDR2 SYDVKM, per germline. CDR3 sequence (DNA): TGTGCCAGCAGTTTCGGGGATCGGCGGACTGGCTACACCTTC. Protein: CASSFGDRRTGYTF.

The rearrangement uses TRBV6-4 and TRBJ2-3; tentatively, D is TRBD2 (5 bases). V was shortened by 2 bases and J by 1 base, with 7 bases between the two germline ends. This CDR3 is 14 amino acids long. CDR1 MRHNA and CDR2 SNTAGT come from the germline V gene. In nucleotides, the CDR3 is TGTGCCAGCAGTGACGGAGGCGGCACAGATACGCAGTATTTT. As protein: CASSDGGGTDTQYF.

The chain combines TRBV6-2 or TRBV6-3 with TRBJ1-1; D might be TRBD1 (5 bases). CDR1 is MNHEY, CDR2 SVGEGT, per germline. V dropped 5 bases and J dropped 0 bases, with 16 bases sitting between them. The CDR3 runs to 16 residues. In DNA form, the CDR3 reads TGTGCCAGCAGTACCGTCCCCGGGGCCATGAACACTGAAGCTTTCTTT. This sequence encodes CASSTVPGAMNTEAFF.

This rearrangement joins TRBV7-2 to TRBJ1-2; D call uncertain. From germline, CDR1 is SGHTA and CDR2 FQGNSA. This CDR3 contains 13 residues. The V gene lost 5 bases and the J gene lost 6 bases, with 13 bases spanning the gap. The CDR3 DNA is TGTGCCAGCAGCCTCTCACCGGGGAATGGCTACACCTTC. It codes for CASSLSPGNGYTF.

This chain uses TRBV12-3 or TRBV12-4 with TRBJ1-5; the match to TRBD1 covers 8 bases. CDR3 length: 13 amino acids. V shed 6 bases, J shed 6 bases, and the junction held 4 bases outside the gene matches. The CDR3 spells CASRTGEGQPQHF. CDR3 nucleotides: TGTGCCAGCAGGACAGGGGAGGGTCAGCCCCAGCATTTT.

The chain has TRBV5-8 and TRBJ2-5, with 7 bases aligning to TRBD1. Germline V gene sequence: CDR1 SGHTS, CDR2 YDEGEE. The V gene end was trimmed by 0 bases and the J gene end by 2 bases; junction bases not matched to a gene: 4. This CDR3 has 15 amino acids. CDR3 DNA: TGTGCCAGCAGCTTGGGGCGGACAGGACAAGAGACCCAGTACTTC. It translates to CASSLGRTGQETQYF.

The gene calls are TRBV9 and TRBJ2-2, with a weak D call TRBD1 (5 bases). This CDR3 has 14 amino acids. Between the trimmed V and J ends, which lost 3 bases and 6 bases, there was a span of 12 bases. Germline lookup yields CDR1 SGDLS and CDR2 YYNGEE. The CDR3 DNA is TGTGCCAGCAGCGCCCGGACACCCCCCGGGGAGCTGTTTTTT. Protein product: CASSARTPPGELFF.

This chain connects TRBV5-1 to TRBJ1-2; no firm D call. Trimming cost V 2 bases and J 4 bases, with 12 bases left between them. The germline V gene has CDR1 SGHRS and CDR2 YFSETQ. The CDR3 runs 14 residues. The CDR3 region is CASSFSGFGYGYTF. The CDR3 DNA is TGCGCCAGCAGCTTTTCGGGATTTGGCTATGGCTACACCTTC.

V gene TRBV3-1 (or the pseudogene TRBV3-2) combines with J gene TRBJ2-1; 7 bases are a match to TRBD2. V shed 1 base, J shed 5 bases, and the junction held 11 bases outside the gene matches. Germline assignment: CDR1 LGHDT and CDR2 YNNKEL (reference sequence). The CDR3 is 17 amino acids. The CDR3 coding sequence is TGTGCCAGCAGCCAAGGGGAAGCGGGGCGGATCAACAATGAGCAGTTCTTC. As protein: CASSQGEAGRINNEQFF.

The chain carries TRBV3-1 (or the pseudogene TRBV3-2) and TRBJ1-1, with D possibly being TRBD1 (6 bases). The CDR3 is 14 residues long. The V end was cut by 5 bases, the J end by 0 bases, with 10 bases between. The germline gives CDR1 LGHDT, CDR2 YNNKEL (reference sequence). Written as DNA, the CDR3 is TGTGCCAGCAGCGTACGGACAGTGAACACTGAAGCTTTCTTT. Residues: CASSVRTVNTEAFF.

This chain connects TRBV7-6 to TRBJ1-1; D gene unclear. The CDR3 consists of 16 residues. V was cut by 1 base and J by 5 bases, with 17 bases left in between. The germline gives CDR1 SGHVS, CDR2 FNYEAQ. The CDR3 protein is CASSLVSHKGVTEAFF. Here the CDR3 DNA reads TGTGCCAGCAGCTTAGTTTCACATAAAGGCGTTACTGAAGCTTTCTTT.

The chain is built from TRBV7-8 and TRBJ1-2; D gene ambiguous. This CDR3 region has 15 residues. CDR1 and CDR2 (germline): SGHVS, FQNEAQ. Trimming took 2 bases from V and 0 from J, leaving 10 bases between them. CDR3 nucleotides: TGTGCCAGCAGCTTACACTCCCTATCTAACTATGGCTACACCTTC. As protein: CASSLHSLSNYGYTF. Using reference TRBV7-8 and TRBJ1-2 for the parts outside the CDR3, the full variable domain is GAGVSQSPRYKVAKRGQDVALRCDPISGHVSLFWYQQALGQGPEFLTYFQNEAQLDKSGLPSDRFFAERPEGSVSTLKIQRTQQEDSAVYLCASSLHSLSNYGYTFGSGTRLTVV.

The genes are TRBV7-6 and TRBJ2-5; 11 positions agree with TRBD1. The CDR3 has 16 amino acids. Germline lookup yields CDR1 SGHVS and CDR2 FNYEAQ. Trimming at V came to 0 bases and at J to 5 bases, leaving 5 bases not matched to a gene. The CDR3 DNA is TGTGCCAGCAGCTTAGCGGGGACAGGGGGTTTGGAGACCCAGTACTTC. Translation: CASSLAGTGGLETQYF.

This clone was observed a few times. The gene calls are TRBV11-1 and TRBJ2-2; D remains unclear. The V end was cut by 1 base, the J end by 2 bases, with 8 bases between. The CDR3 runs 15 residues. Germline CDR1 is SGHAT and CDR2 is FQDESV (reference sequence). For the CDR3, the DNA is TGTGCCAGCAGCTTAGGTTTAGGAAACACCGGGGAGCTGTTTTTT. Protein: CASSLGLGNTGELFF.

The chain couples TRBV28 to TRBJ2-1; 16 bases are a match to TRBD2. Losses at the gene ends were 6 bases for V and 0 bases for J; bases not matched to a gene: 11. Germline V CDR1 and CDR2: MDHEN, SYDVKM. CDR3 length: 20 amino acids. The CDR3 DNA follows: TGTGCCAGCAGACCTGCGTGGGGACTAGCGGGGGGGTCCTCCTACAATGAGCAGTTCTTC. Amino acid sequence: CASRPAWGLAGGSSYNEQFF.